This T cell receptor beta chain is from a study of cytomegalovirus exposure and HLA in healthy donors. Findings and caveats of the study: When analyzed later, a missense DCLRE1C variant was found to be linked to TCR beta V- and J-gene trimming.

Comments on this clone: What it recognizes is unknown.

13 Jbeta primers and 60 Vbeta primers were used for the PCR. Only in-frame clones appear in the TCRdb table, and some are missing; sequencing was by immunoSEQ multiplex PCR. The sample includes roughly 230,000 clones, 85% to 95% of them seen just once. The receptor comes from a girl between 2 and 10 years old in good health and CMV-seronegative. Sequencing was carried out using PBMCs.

The CDR3 spells CAISETGGMNTEAFF. The CDR3 DNA is TGTGCCATCAGTGAGACAGGGGGCATGAACACTGAAGCTTTCTTT. The chain links TRBV10-3 to TRBJ1-1; 9 positions match TRBD1. Per the germline V gene, CDR1 is ENHRY and CDR2 is SYGVKD. The CDR3 sequence is 15 residues long. Trimming cost V 2 bases and J 0 bases; bases outside gene matches: 1.